Following are 31 T cell receptor beta chains from one sample sequenced in a study of graft-versus-host responses after intestinal transplantation. Data came from immunoSEQ multiplex PCR; TCRdb stores just in-frame clones and leaves some out. The sample carries 55,000 to 70,000 clones, approximately 89% recorded once. The sample here was PBMCs, taken about 120 days after intestinal transplantation. The source is a human patient who received an intestinal transplant, so some T cells may come from the graft donor.

This rearrangement joins TRBV4-1 to TRBJ2-1; TRBD2 matches at 8 bases. This CDR3 is 15 amino acids long. The V gene's germline CDR1 is MGHRA and CDR2 YSYEKL. V trimming: 6 bases; J trimming: 3 bases; junction bases outside the gene matches: 7. The CDR3 DNA follows: TGCGCCAGCAGTCTTAGCGGGAACAGCTACAATGAGCAGTTCTTC. Translated, it gives CASSLSGNSYNEQFF.

The chain joins TRBV10-3 to TRBJ1-6, with D hard to call. CDR3 length: 12 residues. The germline V gene encodes CDR1 ENHRY and CDR2 SYGVKD. Trimming took 0 bases from V and 10 from J, leaving 4 bases between them. DNA for the CDR3: TGTGCCATCAGTGAGTCAACCTCACCCCTCCACTTT. Translated, it gives CAISESTSPLHF.

V and J are TRBV5-1 and TRBJ2-5, with D maybe TRBD1 (6 bases). This CDR3 has 16 amino acids. Per germline, CDR1 SGHRS and CDR2 YFSETQ. Trimming took off 0 bases at V and 5 bases at J, with 17 bases between the two ends. The CDR3 DNA reads TGCGCCAGCAGCTTGGCCGTCTCAGGGGACGAGGAGACCCAGTACTTC. Translated, it gives CASSLAVSGDEETQYF.

The CDR3: CAVGETQYF. CDR3 nucleotides: TGTGCCGTCGGGGAGACCCAGTACTTC. The V call is TRBV10-3, the J call TRBJ2-5; D not resolved. Germline assignment: CDR1 ENHRY and CDR2 SYGVKD. The length of the CDR3 is 9 residues. Trimming removed 11 bases from V and 5 bases from J, with 6 bases in between.

This rearrangement joins TRBV2 to TRBJ2-2; 8 bases align to TRBD2. In germline, CDR1 is SNHLY, CDR2 FYNNEI. The CDR3 is made up of 16 amino acids. Trimming removed 0 bases from V and 0 bases from J; junction bases left unmatched: 0. The CDR3 DNA reads as TGTGCCAGCAGTGAAGCGGGACTAGCGAACACCGGGGAGCTGTTTTTT. Translated: CASSEAGLANTGELFF.

This chain joins TRBV7-2 and TRBJ2-5; possible D gene TRBD2, 5 bases. The CDR3 loop spans 17 amino acids. CDR1 is SGHTA and CDR2 is FQGNSA in the germline V gene. The V end was cut by 1 base, the J end by 2 bases, with 17 bases between. In DNA form, the CDR3 reads TGTGCCAGCAGCTTAGAAATAGAGGGCAGGCAGCAAGAGACCCAGTACTTC. Amino acids: CASSLEIEGRQQETQYF.

This sequence joins TRBV29-1 and TRBJ2-7; maybe TRBD2 (6 bases). The CDR3 extends over 12 amino acids. CDR1 SQVTM and CDR2 ANQGSEA come from the germline V gene. Trimming took 1 base from V and 4 from J, leaving 8 bases between them. In nucleotides, the CDR3 is TGCAGCGTTGAAGTTGGGGGGTACGAGCAGTACTTC. Its translation: CSVEVGGYEQYF.

V and J are TRBV7-6 and TRBJ2-7; TRBD2 matches 8 bases. This CDR3 region has 15 residues. The germline V gene has CDR1 SGHVS and CDR2 FNYEAQ. With V trimmed by 4 bases and J by 9 bases, 14 bases remained unmatched. The CDR3 bases are TGTGCCAGCAGCTCCGGGACTAGGGTTTTTAGCGGGCAGTACTTC. Translation: CASSSGTRVFSGQYF. Looking up the rest from reference TRBV7-6 and TRBJ2-7 gives the full variable domain: GAGVSQSPRYKVTKRGQDVALRCDPISGHVSLYWYRQALGQGPEFLTYFNYEAQQDKSGLPNDRFSAERPEGSISTLTIQRTEQRDSAMYRCASSSGTRVFSGQYFGPGTRLTVT.

The chain has TRBV4-1 and TRBJ2-3, with 8 positions matching TRBD2. V lost 1 base to trimming and J lost 9 bases; unmatched junction nucleotides: 9. CDR3 length equals 15 residues. CDR1 MGHRA and CDR2 YSYEKL come from the germline V gene. The CDR3 is CASSQVPDSGGTQYF. The CDR3 coding sequence is TGCGCCAGCAGCCAAGTACCTGACAGCGGGGGAACGCAGTATTTT.

This chain joins TRBV6-6 and TRBJ2-7, with 8 bases fitting TRBD2. V shed 6 bases, J shed 5 bases, and the junction held 9 bases outside the gene matches. Germline CDR1 MNHNY, CDR2 SVGAGI (reference sequence). The CDR3 consists of 14 residues. As DNA, the CDR3 is TGTGCCAGCAGCGATCCGGGACTAGGGAACGAGCAGTACTTC. This gives the protein CASSDPGLGNEQYF.

The chain employs TRBV10-3 and TRBJ2-3; D possibly corresponds to TRBD1 (5 bases). Trimming pared 3 bases from V and 1 base from J, leaving 8 bases between. Germline V CDR1 and CDR2: ENHRY, SYGVKD. There are 14 residues in the CDR3. CDR3 amino acids: CAISDRVRTDTQYF. The CDR3 DNA sequence: TGTGCCATCAGTGACAGGGTTCGCACAGATACGCAGTATTTT.

The CDR3 reads CASSYQAEGGYGYTF. The CDR3, as DNA: TGTGCCAGCAGTTACCAGGCGGAGGGGGGTTATGGCTACACCTTC. V and J are TRBV6-5 and TRBJ1-2; tentatively, D is TRBD1 (6 bases). This CDR3 contains 15 residues. Trimming left V 2 bases short and J 5 bases short, with 15 bases between. Germline V CDR1 and CDR2: MNHEY, SVGAGI.

V usage is TRBV27 and J usage is TRBJ2-2; D may be TRBD1 (6 bases). Trimming removed 3 bases from V and 0 bases from J, with 8 bases in between. CDR1 and CDR2 from the germline V gene are MNHEY and SMNVEV (reference sequence). The CDR3 is 15 amino acids. CDR3 sequence (DNA): TGTGCCAGCAGTTTCGGGACAACGAACACCGGGGAGCTGTTTTTT. As protein: CASSFGTTNTGELFF.

The chain has TRBV4-1 and TRBJ2-5; D gene uncertain. The J call may be mistaken, given a closer DNA end match to TRBJ2-7. Germline V CDR1 and CDR2: MGHRA, YSYEKL. The CDR3 totals 18 residues. The CDR3 sequence: CASSQEPSRVFSSYEQYF. The CDR3 DNA reads as TGCGCCAGCAGCCAAGAACCCTCAAGAGTATTCTCTTCCTACGAGCAGTACTTC.

The chain employs TRBV6-6 and TRBJ2-1, with D possibly matching TRBD2 (6 bases). The CDR3 is 15 residues long. In germline, CDR1 is MNHNY, CDR2 SVGAGI (reference sequence). V lost 0 bases, J lost 9 bases, and 15 bases lay in between. The CDR3 coding sequence is TGTGCCAGCAGTTACTCGATGCCGGGAGCGGCTGAGCAGTTCTTC. Translation gives CASSYSMPGAAEQFF.

The rearrangement joins TRBV5-6 to TRBJ1-1; a possible D gene is TRBD1 (6 bases). CDR3 length equals 14 residues. Trimming pared 0 bases from V and 11 bases from J, leaving 17 bases between. Germline CDR1 is SGHDT and CDR2 is YYEEEE. The CDR3 is CASSLGQELGKAFF. In nucleotides, the CDR3 is TGTGCCAGCAGCTTGGGACAGGAGCTCGGGAAGGCTTTCTTT. Variable domain in full (rest from reference TRBV5-6 and TRBJ1-1): DAGVTQSPTHLIKTRGQQVTLRCSPKSGHDTVSWYQQALGQGPQFIFQYYEEEERQRGNFPDRFSGHQFPNYSSELNVNALLLGDSALYLCASSLGQELGKAFFGQGTRLTVV.

This sequence joins TRBV19 and TRBJ2-4; 8 bases fit TRBD2. This CDR3 contains 14 residues. V shed 2 bases, J shed 8 bases, and the junction held 5 bases outside the gene matches. Germline V gene sequence: CDR1 LNHDA, CDR2 SQIVND (reference sequence). CDR3 amino acids: CASSITGGMYIQYF. The CDR3 DNA reads TGTGCCAGTAGTATAACGGGGGGGATGTACATTCAGTACTTC.

The chain is built from TRBV19 and TRBJ1-1; 7 bases align to TRBD1. Germline values: CDR1 LNHDA, CDR2 SQIVND (reference sequence). V was pared by 8 bases and J by 0 bases, with 6 bases of the junction left unmatched. The CDR3 consists of 14 residues. CDR3 coding DNA: TGTGCCAGTGGCCCCGGGACAGTGAACACTGAAGCTTTCTTT. This encodes CASGPGTVNTEAFF.

The rearrangement joins TRBV27 to TRBJ1-2; D possibly corresponds to TRBD1 (5 bases). CDR3 length equals 13 residues. Germline lookup yields CDR1 MNHEY and CDR2 SMNVEV (reference sequence). Trimming pared 2 bases from V and 5 bases from J, leaving 9 bases between. The chain's CDR3 is CASSLEGTYGYTF. The CDR3 bases are TGTGCCAGCAGTTTAGAGGGGACTTATGGCTACACCTTC.

This chain connects TRBV7-9 to TRBJ2-3; TRBD2 agrees at 9 bases. The CDR3 runs 17 residues. CDR1 and CDR2 (germline): SEHNR, FQNEAQ (reference sequence). The trim removed 1 base at V and 2 bases at J, leaving 7 bases unmatched. CDR3 loop: CASSLGSLAGFTDTQYF. DNA of the CDR3: TGTGCCAGCAGCTTAGGAAGTCTAGCGGGGTTCACAGATACGCAGTATTTT. The entire variable domain, with the rest obtained from reference TRBV7-9 and TRBJ2-3, is as follows: DTGVSQNPRHKITKRGQNVTFRCDPISEHNRLYWYRQTLGQGPEFLTYFQNEAQLEKSRLLSDRFSAERPKGSFSTLEIQRTEQGDSAMYLCASSLGSLAGFTDTQYFGPGTRLTVL.

V and J are TRBV10-2 and TRBJ1-6, with 7 nucleotides matching TRBD1. The CDR3 covers 12 residues. CDR1 is WSHSY, CDR2 SAAADI, per germline. CDR3 protein: CARGTDNGPLHF. CDR3 DNA: TGCGCTAGAGGGACAGACAACGGTCCCCTCCACTTT.

This clone appeared a single time. The CDR3 coding sequence is TGTGCCACCAGCAGAGACAGTCTTTCTGGAAACACCATATATTTT. Translation: CATSRDSLSGNTIYF. This chain links TRBV15 with TRBJ1-3, with no clear D. The CDR3 covers 15 residues. V was trimmed by 0 bases and J by 1 base, leaving 7 bases between them. Per germline, CDR1 LNHNV and CDR2 YYDKDF (reference sequence).

The chain recombines TRBV5-4 with TRBJ2-5; possible D gene TRBD1, 5 bases. The CDR3 contains 13 residues. V lost 4 bases and J 2 bases, leaving 9 bases between the germline ends. Per germline, CDR1 SGHNT and CDR2 YYREEE (reference sequence). The CDR3 DNA is TGTGCCAGCAGCCACGACAGTCAAGAGACCCAGTACTTC. Its translation: CASSHDSQETQYF.

J is TRBJ2-3 and V is TRBV5-4; 7 bases fit TRBD2. After removal of 0 bases from V and 2 bases from J, the junction contained 3 bases not matched to a gene. This CDR3 has 15 residues. Per the germline V gene, CDR1 is SGHNT and CDR2 is YYREEE (reference sequence). In DNA, the CDR3 is TGTGCCAGCAGCTTGGAAAGCGGGGTCACAGATACGCAGTATTTT. It is translated as CASSLESGVTDTQYF.

The V gene is TRBV6-5, the J gene TRBJ2-3; 7 nucleotides align to TRBD1. The CDR3 runs 15 residues. The germline V gene has CDR1 MNHEY and CDR2 SVGAGI. V lost 4 bases to trimming and J lost 4 bases; unmatched junction nucleotides: 8. Written as DNA, the CDR3 is TGTGCCAGCAGTTCCCACGACAGGGCGGCAGATACGCAGTATTTT. Translated: CASSSHDRAADTQYF.

The chain uses TRBV30 and TRBJ2-3, with D tentatively TRBD2 (6 bases). The ends were cut back, 4 bases at V and 0 bases at J, with 11 bases in the middle. CDR3 length equals 14 residues. CDR1 is GTSNPN and CDR2 is SVGIG in the germline V gene (reference sequence). CDR3 coding DNA: TGTGCCTGGAACGGAGGGGATAGCACAGATACGCAGTATTTT. Translation: CAWNGGDSTDTQYF.

The gene calls are TRBV5-4 and TRBJ1-1; D unclear. The V gene lost 4 bases and the J gene lost 8 bases, with 12 bases spanning the gap. Germline V gene lookup returns CDR1 SGHNT and CDR2 YYREEE (reference sequence). This CDR3 has 12 residues. The chain's CDR3 is CASSHLGEEAFF. The CDR3 coding sequence is TGTGCCAGCAGCCACCTTGGGGAAGAAGCTTTCTTT. The full variable domain, rest sourced from reference TRBV5-4 and TRBJ1-1, is ETGVTQSPTHLIKTRGQQVTLRCSSQSGHNTVSWYQQALGQGPQFIFQYYREEENGRGNFPPRFSGLQFPNYSSELNVNALELDDSALYLCASSHLGEEAFFGQGTRLTVV.

This chain connects TRBV4-1 to TRBJ2-7; 7 nucleotides line up with TRBD1. Trimming took 5 bases from V and 0 from J; bases not matched to a gene: 10. The germline CDR1 and CDR2 sequences are MGHRA and YSYEKL. The CDR3 runs to 16 residues. The CDR3 loop is CASSDTTGTDSYEQYF. The CDR3 DNA is TGCGCCAGCAGCGATACCACCGGGACAGACTCCTACGAGCAGTACTTC.

The CDR3 coding sequence is TGCGCCAGCAGCTACACAGGGGCCCCCTCCGATGAGCAGTTCTTC. Amino acid sequence: CASSYTGAPSDEQFF. The chain employs TRBV4-1 and TRBJ2-1; 7 bases are a match to TRBD1. CDR3 size: 15 residues. Germline V gene lookup returns CDR1 MGHRA and CDR2 YSYEKL. J was trimmed by 8 bases and V by 5 bases; bases with no gene match: 12.

The chain is built from TRBV29-1 and TRBJ2-2; TRBD2 agrees at 11 bases. J was trimmed by 6 bases and V by 3 bases; bases with no gene match: 3. This CDR3 is built from 14 residues. Germline V gives CDR1 SQVTM, CDR2 ANQGSEA. The CDR3 bases are TGCAGCGTTGAGACGGGACTAGCGGCCGGGGAGCTGTTTTTT. It yields the protein CSVETGLAAGELFF.

The CDR3 DNA follows: TGTGCCACCAGCACCTGGACAGGATCGTACCAAGAGACCCAGTACTTC. Encoded protein: CATSTWTGSYQETQYF. This chain connects TRBV15 to TRBJ2-5; 7 bases are shared with TRBD1. The CDR3 runs to 16 residues. With 4 bases clipped from V and 0 bases from J, the junction kept 8 bases outside the gene matches. Per the germline V gene, CDR1 is LNHNV and CDR2 is YYDKDF (reference sequence).